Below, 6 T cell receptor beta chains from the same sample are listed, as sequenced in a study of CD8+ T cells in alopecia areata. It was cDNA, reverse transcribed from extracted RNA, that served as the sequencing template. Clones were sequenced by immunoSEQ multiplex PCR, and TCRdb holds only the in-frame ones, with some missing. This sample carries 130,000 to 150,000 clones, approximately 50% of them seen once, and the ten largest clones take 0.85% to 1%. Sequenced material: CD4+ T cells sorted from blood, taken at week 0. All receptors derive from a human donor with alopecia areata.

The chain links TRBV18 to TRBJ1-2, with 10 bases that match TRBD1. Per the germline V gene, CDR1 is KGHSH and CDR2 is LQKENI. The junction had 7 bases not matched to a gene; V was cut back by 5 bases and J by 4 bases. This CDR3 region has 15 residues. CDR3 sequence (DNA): TGTGCCAGCTCAACCGGGGACAGGGGCACCTATGGCTACACCTTC. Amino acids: CASSTGDRGTYGYTF.

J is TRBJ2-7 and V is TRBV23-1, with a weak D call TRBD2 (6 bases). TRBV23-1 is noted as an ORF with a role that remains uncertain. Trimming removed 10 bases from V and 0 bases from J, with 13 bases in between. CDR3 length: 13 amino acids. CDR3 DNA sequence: TGCGCCACCTCCGGGACTCTCTCCTACGAGCAGTACTTC. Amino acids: CATSGTLSYEQYF.

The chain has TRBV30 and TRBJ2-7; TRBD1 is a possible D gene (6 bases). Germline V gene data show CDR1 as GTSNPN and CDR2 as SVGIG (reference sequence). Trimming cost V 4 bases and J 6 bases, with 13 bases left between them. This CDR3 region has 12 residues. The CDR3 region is CAWTKGVGEQYF. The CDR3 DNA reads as TGTGCCTGGACGAAGGGGGTAGGCGAGCAGTACTTC.

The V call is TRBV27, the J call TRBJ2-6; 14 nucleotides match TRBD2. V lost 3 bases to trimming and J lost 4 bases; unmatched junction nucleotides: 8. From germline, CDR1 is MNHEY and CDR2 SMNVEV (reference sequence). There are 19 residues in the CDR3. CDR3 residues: CASSFGTSGSRGGANVLTF. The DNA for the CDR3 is TGTGCCAGCAGTTTCGGGACTAGCGGGAGCCGGGGAGGGGCCAACGTCCTGACTTTC.

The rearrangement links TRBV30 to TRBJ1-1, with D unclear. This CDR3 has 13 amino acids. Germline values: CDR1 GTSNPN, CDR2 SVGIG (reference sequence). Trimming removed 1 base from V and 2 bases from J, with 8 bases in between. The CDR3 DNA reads TGTGCCTGGAGTGGAGTTTTTAACACTGAAGCTTTCTTT. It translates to CAWSGVFNTEAFF.

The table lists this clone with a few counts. The CDR3 loop reads CASSLDGYRTDTQYF. The CDR3 DNA is TGCGCCAGCAGCTTGGATGGCTACCGCACAGATACGCAGTATTTT. The chain employs TRBV5-1 and TRBJ2-3; D is unresolved. V lost 0 bases to trimming and J lost 1 base, with 9 bases between them. This CDR3 spans 15 amino acids. Germline CDR1 and CDR2: SGHRS and YFSETQ.